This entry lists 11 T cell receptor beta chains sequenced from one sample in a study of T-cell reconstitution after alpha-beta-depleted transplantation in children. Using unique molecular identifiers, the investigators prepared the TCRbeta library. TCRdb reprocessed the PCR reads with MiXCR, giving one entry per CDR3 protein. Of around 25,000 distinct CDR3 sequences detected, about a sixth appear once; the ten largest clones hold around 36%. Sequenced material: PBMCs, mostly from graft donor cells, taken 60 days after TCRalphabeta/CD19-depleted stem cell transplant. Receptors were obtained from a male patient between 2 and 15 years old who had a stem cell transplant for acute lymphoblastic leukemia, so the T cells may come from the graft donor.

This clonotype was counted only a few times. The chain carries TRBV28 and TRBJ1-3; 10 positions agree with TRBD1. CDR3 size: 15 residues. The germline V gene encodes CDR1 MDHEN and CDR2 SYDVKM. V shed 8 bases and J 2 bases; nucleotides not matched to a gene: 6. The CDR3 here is CASETGGAAGNTIYF. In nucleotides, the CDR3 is TGTGCCAGCGAGACAGGGGGCGCTGCTGGAAACACCATATATTTT.

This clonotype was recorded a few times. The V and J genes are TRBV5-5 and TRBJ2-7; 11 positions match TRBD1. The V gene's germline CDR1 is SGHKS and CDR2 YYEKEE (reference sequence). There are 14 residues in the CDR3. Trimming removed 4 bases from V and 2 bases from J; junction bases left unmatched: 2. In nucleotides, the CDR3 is TGTGCCAGCAGCAGGACAGGGGGCACCTACGAGCAGTACTTC. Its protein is CASSRTGGTYEQYF.

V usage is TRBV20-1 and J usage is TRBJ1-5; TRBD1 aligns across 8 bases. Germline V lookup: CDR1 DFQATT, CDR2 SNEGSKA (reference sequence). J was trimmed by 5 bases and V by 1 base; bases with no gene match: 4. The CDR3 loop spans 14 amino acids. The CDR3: CSARAGQGDQPQHF. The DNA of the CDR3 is TGCAGTGCTAGAGCTGGACAGGGTGATCAGCCCCAGCATTTT.

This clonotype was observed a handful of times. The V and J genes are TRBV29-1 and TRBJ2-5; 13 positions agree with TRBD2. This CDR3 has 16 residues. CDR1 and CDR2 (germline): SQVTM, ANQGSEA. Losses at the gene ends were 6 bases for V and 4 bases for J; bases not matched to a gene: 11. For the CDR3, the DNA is TGCAGCGTCCATTTAACTAGCGGGGGGGCTCGAGAGACCCAGTACTTC. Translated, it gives CSVHLTSGGARETQYF.

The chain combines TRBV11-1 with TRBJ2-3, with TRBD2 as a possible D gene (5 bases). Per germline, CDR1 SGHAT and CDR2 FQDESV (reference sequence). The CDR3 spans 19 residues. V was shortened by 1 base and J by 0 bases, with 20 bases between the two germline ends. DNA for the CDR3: TGTGCCAGCAGCTTAGGTCCCCCCCCCCGGAGGCGTAGCACAGATACGCAGTATTTT. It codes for CASSLGPPPRRRSTDTQYF.

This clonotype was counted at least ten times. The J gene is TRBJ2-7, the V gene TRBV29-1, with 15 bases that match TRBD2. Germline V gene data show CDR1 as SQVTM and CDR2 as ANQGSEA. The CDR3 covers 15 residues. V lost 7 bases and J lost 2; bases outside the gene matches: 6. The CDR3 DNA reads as TGCAGCGCCGGACTAGCGGGGGGGCCAGCCTACGAGCAGTACTTC. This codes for CSAGLAGGPAYEQYF.

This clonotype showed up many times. CDR3 nucleotide sequence: TGTGCCAGCAGCCTTAGCGGGACCACCTACGAGCAGTACTTC. Its translation is CASSLSGTTYEQYF. This chain links TRBV7-2 with TRBJ2-7, with 8 bases lining up with TRBD2. There are 14 residues in the CDR3. Germline trimming cut 5 bases from V and 2 bases from J; bases unmatched to any gene: 5. Germline V lookup: CDR1 SGHTA, CDR2 FQGNSA.

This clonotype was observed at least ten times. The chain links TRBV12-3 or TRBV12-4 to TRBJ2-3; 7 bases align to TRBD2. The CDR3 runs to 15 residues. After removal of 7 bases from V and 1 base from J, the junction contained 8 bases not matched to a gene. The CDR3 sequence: CASTQSAGGTDTQYF. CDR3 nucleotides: TGTGCCAGCACTCAATCCGCGGGGGGCACAGATACGCAGTATTTT.

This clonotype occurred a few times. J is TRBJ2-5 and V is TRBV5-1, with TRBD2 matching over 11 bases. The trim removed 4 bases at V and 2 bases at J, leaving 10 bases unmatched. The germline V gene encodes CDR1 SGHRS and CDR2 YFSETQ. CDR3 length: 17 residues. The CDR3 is CASSLLAGGITQETQYF. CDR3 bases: TGCGCCAGCAGCCTGTTAGCGGGGGGGATAACTCAAGAGACCCAGTACTTC. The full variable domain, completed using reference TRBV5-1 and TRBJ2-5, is KAGVTQTPRYLIKTRGQQVTLSCSPISGHRSVSWYQQTPGQGLQFLFEYFSETQRNKGNFPGRFSGRQFSNSRSEMNVSTLELGDSALYLCASSLLAGGITQETQYFGPGTRLLVL.

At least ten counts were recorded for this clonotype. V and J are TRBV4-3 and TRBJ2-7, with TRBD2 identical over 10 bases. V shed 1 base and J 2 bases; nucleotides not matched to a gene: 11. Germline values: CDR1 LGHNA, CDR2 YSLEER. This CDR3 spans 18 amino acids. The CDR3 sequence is CASSQGPSGSGGTYEQYF. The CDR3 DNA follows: TGCGCCAGCAGCCAAGGTCCTAGCGGGAGTGGGGGGACCTACGAGCAGTACTTC.

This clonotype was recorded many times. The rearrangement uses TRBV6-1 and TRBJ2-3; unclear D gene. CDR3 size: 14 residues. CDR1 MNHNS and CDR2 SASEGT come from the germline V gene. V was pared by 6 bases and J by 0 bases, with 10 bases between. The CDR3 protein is CASRVTPSTDTQYF. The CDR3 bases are TGTGCCAGCAGGGTTACCCCTAGCACAGATACGCAGTATTTT.